This section outlines one T cell receptor beta chain sequence together with its context. Germline values: CDR1 SQVTM, CDR2 ANQGSEA. CDR3 size: 14 residues. V was cut by 6 bases and J by 0 bases, with 12 bases left in between. The source of the sample is a study of blood T cell repertoires in COVID-19. Study in general: Some COVID-19 samples were acute and others convalescent; all came from the United States, Italy and Spain. The analysed material was cDNA or gDNA that came from T cells, B-cell-depleted T cells, or PBMCs.

Adults between roughly 18 and 95 years of age took part from under 30 US areas. Original analysis: How many nucleated cells were present was estimated from reference gene primer amplification. The repertoire was sequenced with immunoSEQ multiplex PCR; TCRdb's copy has only in-frame clones and lacks some. V and J calls plus clone size are reproduced from that table; the DNA served to infer D and trimming. The sample lists fewer than 300,000 clones, roughly 90% seen once, with around 1.1% in the top ten. Sequenced sample: PBMCs or T cells enriched from blood (not recorded which). The chain carries TRBV29-1 and TRBJ1-3, with D possibly being TRBD1 (6 bases). This sequence was found in a woman in her 30s who had recovered from COVID-19. The CDR3 sequence: CSVEQGFSGNTIYF. The CDR3 region has the DNA TGCAGCGTAGAACAGGGATTCTCTGGAAACACCATATATTTT.